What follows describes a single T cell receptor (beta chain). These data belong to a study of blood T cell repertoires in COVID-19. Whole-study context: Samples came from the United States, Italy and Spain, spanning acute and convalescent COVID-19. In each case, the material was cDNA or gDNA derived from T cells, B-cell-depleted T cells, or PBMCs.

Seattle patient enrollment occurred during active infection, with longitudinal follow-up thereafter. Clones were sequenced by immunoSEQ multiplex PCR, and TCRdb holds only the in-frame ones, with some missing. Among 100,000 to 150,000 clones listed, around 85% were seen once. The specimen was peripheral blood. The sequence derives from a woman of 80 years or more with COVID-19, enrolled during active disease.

The CDR3 region has the DNA TGTGCCAGCAGCTTGCGCGGGAGGGCCTCCGGTGAGCAGTTCTTC. Translation gives CASSLRGRASGEQFF. The rearrangement uses TRBV5-6 and TRBJ2-1; 9 bases are shared with TRBD2. From germline, CDR1 is SGHDT and CDR2 YYEEEE. There are 15 residues in the CDR3. With V trimmed by 1 base and J by 9 bases, 8 bases remained unmatched.